This TCR beta chain is from a study of CD8+CD57+ T cells in acquired aplastic anemia. Germline lookup yields CDR1 DFQATT and CDR2 SNEGSKA (reference sequence). With 3 bases removed from V and 8 bases from J, the gap between germline ends came to 11 bases. The CDR3 contains 13 residues. In regard to this clonotype: Its antigen is currently unknown.

Broader study findings: The same twenty-nine CD8+ CDR3 sequences occurred in patients and in controls.

Before being chosen for sequencing, patients had shown CD8+CD57+ cell expansion by flow cytometry. Investigators profiled TCR beta VDJ and CDR3 from genomic DNA template. TCRdb independently ran MiXCR on the reads; one entry per CDR3 protein. The profile shows 110,000 or so distinct CDR3 sequences, about 50% of them singletons. The receptor was isolated from a human donor with aplastic anemia. Input material: sorted CD4+, CD8+, or CD8+CD57+ T cells (not recorded which) from PBMCs. The rearrangement uses TRBV20-1 and TRBJ1-6; D remains ambiguous. DNA of the CDR3: TGCAGTGCTAGTGAGGGAAGCTATTCACCCCTCCACTTT. Translating it yields CSASEGSYSPLHF.